Here is one T cell receptor beta chain with its context. Its target is not known. This entry is derived from a study of shared clonotypes between healthy human individuals. Regarding the study as a whole: Sequencing depth was a factor that was expected to affect clonotype sharing among donors.

Positive CCR7 selection of CD45RO-negative cells yielded the naive CD8 cells, and terminally differentiated effector memory CD45RA+ cells were excluded. All donors were Caucasian adults living in Nashville, Tennessee. Approximately 30,000 T cell genomes (around 200 ng DNA) went into each sorted-subset replicate. Measured with immunoSEQ multiplex PCR; TCRdb has only the in-frame clones, and not every one. In the table there are under 700,000 clones, around 96% of which are singletons. This CDR3 has 17 residues. After removal of 0 bases from V and 0 bases from J, the junction contained 8 bases not matched to a gene. Germline V lookup: CDR1 SGHDT, CDR2 YYEEEE.

The TCR was taken from a woman in her twenties or thirties in good health. This sequence joins TRBV5-6 and TRBJ2-7; TRBD2 matches 8 bases. The sample taken for sequencing was naive CD8+ T cells sorted from blood. The CDR3 protein is CASSLGLAGTFSYEQYF. The CDR3 region has the DNA TGTGCCAGCAGCTTGGGGCTAGCGGGCACCTTCTCCTACGAGCAGTACTTC.